Listed here are 21 T cell receptor beta chains from one sample, sequenced in a study of CD8+CD57+ T cells in acquired aplastic anemia. Profiling of TCR beta VDJ combinations and CDR3 sequences used genomic DNA as template. TCRdb fed the reads into MiXCR, producing one record per CDR3 protein. The table shows 160,000 or so distinct CDR3 sequences, with more than 45% occurring only once. An expansion of CD8+CD57+ cells by flow cytometry had been shown in patients chosen for sequencing. The sequenced sample was sorted CD4+, CD8+, or CD8+CD57+ T cells (not recorded which) from PBMCs. Receptor source: a human donor with aplastic anemia.

The genes are TRBV15 and TRBJ2-3; TRBD2 aligns across 8 bases. Trimming at V came to 3 bases and at J to 2 bases, leaving 4 bases not matched to a gene. The CDR3 spans 15 residues. Germline loops: CDR1 LNHNV, CDR2 YYDKDF (reference sequence). CDR3 in DNA: TGTGCCACCAGCAGCGGGAGGGCCAACACAGATACGCAGTATTTT. Its protein is CATSSGRANTDTQYF.

The rearrangement uses TRBV11-1 and TRBJ2-3; D is unclear. This CDR3 is built from 18 residues. Trimming left V 2 bases short and J 4 bases short, with 22 bases between. Germline V gene data show CDR1 as SGHAT and CDR2 as FQDESV (reference sequence). The CDR3 region is CASSLSPRNVPGPDTQYF. The CDR3 DNA reads TGTGCCAGCAGCTTAAGTCCCCGTAACGTTCCAGGTCCAGATACGCAGTATTTT.

The chain is built from TRBV7-9 and TRBJ2-7; no clear D gene. The CDR3 is 15 residues long. Deletions cut 7 bases from V and 5 bases from J, with 21 bases between. Germline V gives CDR1 SEHNR, CDR2 FQNEAQ (reference sequence). Written as DNA, the CDR3 is TGTGCCAGCACCTTCTCAACCGGCGGCCGGGACGAGCAGTACTTC. This translates into CASTFSTGGRDEQYF.

The chain links TRBV2 to TRBJ2-2; possibly TRBD2 for D (6 bases). The CDR3 extends over 15 amino acids. Trimming took 7 bases from V and 5 from J, leaving 17 bases between them. Germline loops: CDR1 SNHLY, CDR2 FYNNEI. CDR3 residues: CASKRGYPRTGELFF. The CDR3, as DNA: TGTGCCAGCAAACGGGGGTACCCTCGGACCGGGGAGCTGTTTTTT.

At least ten counts were recorded for this clonotype. The chain joins TRBV19 to TRBJ1-2; the D is unclear. Trimming shortened V by 1 base and J by 2 bases, and 11 bases separated the two germline ends. This CDR3 is built from 15 residues. Germline V CDR1 and CDR2: LNHDA, SQIVND (reference sequence). The CDR3 coding sequence is TGTGCCAGTAGTATAGTCGGCGGGCAGAACTATGGCTACACCTTC. Amino acid sequence: CASSIVGGQNYGYTF.

This clonotype was picked up many times. This chain uses TRBV7-9 with TRBJ1-1; a possible D gene is TRBD1 (5 bases). This CDR3 region has 13 residues. CDR1 SEHNR and CDR2 FQNEAQ come from the germline V gene (reference sequence). Trimming removed 5 bases at V and 5 bases at J, with 12 bases between. As DNA, the CDR3 is TGTGCCAGCAGCGGTGGGGGGAGAACTGAAGCTTTCTTT. It codes for CASSGGGRTEAFF.

Regarding this clonotype: A much larger clone is a single base away; this may be a read error. The conserved closing phenylalanine or tryptophan is absent in this CDR3, likely reflecting a read error. V usage is TRBV25-1 and J usage is TRBJ1-2; tentatively, D is TRBD1 (6 bases). CDR1 MGHDK and CDR2 SYGVNS come from the germline V gene. V was clipped by 8 bases and J by 3 bases, with 19 bases between them. The CDR3 has 15 residues. In nucleotides, the CDR3 is TGTGCCAGCCCCCTCGGGGGGGGCTCTCACTATGGCTACACCCTC. The encoded protein is CASPLGGGSHYGYTL.

The rearrangement joins TRBV7-3 to TRBJ1-2; 8 bases match TRBD1. V lost 9 bases to trimming and J lost 2 bases; unmatched junction nucleotides: 5. The length of the CDR3 is 13 residues. Germline CDR1 and CDR2: SGHTA and FQGTGA. The CDR3: CASWDRPNYGYTF. DNA for the CDR3: TGTGCCAGTTGGGACAGGCCCAACTATGGCTACACCTTC.

This clonotype appeared many times. This CDR3 fails to terminate in the conserved phenylalanine or tryptophan, so it likely reflects a read error. The rearrangement links TRBV2 to TRBJ1-2; the D gene is possibly TRBD1 (5 bases). This CDR3 is 12 amino acids long. CDR1 is SNHLY and CDR2 is FYNNEI in the germline V gene. V was trimmed by 8 bases and J by 3 bases, leaving 10 bases between them. The CDR3: CASGRADYGYTL. The CDR3 nucleotides read TGTGCCAGCGGCAGGGCAGACTATGGCTACACCCTC.

In its sample, this clonotype was seen many times. The CDR3 is CASSEGRAGNTIYF. The CDR3 DNA reads as TGTGCCAGCAGTGAAGGCAGGGCTGGAAACACCATATATTTT. The V gene is TRBV2, the J gene TRBJ1-3, with D perhaps TRBD1 (5 bases). CDR3 length equals 14 residues. V gave up 1 base and J gave up 2 bases, with 6 bases separating them. Germline loops: CDR1 SNHLY, CDR2 FYNNEI.

The genes are TRBV19 and TRBJ1-6; 12 positions agree with TRBD1. After removal of 4 bases from V and 8 bases from J, the junction contained 6 bases not matched to a gene. CDR1 is LNHDA, CDR2 SQIVND, per germline (reference sequence). This CDR3 region has 16 residues. The CDR3 DNA reads as TGTGCCAGTAGTAAGGGACAGGGGGCAGGGGATTCACCCCTCCACTTT. As protein: CASSKGQGAGDSPLHF.

This clonotype was seen repeatedly, ten times or more. V gene TRBV5-1 combines with J gene TRBJ2-5, with a possible D match to TRBD1 (6 bases). The germline V and J ends were trimmed by 0 bases and 5 bases, with 17 bases remaining between them. From germline, CDR1 is SGHRS and CDR2 YFSETQ. The CDR3 consists of 16 residues. The CDR3 coding sequence is TGCGCCAGCAGCTTGGTTTTGGGGGCCCTGGCGGAGACCCAGTACTTC. Translated, it gives CASSLVLGALAETQYF.

V and J are TRBV10-3 and TRBJ2-3, with no clear D. Germline values: CDR1 ENHRY, CDR2 SYGVKD. The CDR3 covers 15 residues. Deletions cut 2 bases from V and 0 bases from J, with 9 bases between. As DNA, the CDR3 is TGTGCCATCAGTGAGGACCAGCCTAGCACAGATACGCAGTATTTT. It codes for CAISEDQPSTDTQYF.

J is TRBJ2-7 and V is TRBV15; a possible D gene is TRBD2 (5 bases). CDR1 LNHNV and CDR2 YYDKDF come from the germline V gene (reference sequence). The CDR3 spans 11 residues. V lost 6 bases and J lost 6, with 9 bases in between. The chain's CDR3 is CATRYRGEQYF. The DNA of the CDR3 is TGTGCCACCAGGTACCGGGGCGAGCAGTACTTC.

This chain connects TRBV25-1 to TRBJ1-5; weak D call: TRBD1 (5 bases). The germline V gene has CDR1 MGHDK and CDR2 SYGVNS. V was cut by 5 bases and J by 2 bases, with 10 bases left in between. The CDR3 consists of 14 residues. CDR3: CASSWGGRNQPQHF. The CDR3 DNA reads as TGTGCCAGCAGTTGGGGGGGACGCAATCAGCCCCAGCATTTT.

There are many counts of this clonotype. The chain links TRBV6-2 or TRBV6-3 to TRBJ1-1, with D hard to call. V gave up 2 bases and J gave up 3 bases, with 13 bases separating them. CDR1 is MNHEY, CDR2 SVGEGT, per germline. The CDR3 covers 15 residues. As DNA, the CDR3 is TGTGCCAGCAGTTACACATGGGCCACCGACACTGAAGCTTTCTTT. It translates to CASSYTWATDTEAFF.

The J gene is TRBJ2-3, the V gene TRBV11-2; 8 nucleotides match TRBD2. The germline V gene has CDR1 SGHAT and CDR2 FQNNGV. Trimming cost V 3 bases and J 1 base; bases outside gene matches: 3. This CDR3 has 15 amino acids. The CDR3 nucleotides are TGTGCCAGCAGCTTTGGCGGGGGGCGCACAGATACGCAGTATTTT. This translates into CASSFGGGRTDTQYF.

This sequence joins TRBV10-3 and TRBJ1-2; a weak D match, TRBD1 (6 bases). The CDR3 is 17 amino acids. Germline values: CDR1 ENHRY, CDR2 SYGVKD. Trimming shortened V by 0 bases and J by 4 bases, and 18 bases separated the two germline ends. The CDR3 coding sequence is TGTGCCATCAGTGAGTCGAATTCCTACAGGGTTGGCTATGGCTACACCTTC. Translating gives CAISESNSYRVGYGYTF.

This clonotype was recorded a few times. The V and J genes are TRBV29-1 and TRBJ1-1; a possible D gene is TRBD1 (5 bases). With 7 bases removed from V and 4 bases from J, the gap between germline ends came to 16 bases. This CDR3 has 13 amino acids. CDR1 SQVTM and CDR2 ANQGSEA come from the germline V gene. The CDR3 sequence: CSGVGGQGTEAFF. The CDR3, as DNA: TGCAGCGGGGTGGGTGGCCAGGGCACTGAAGCTTTCTTT. The variable domain in full, with the rest retrieved from reference TRBV29-1 and TRBJ1-1, is SAVISQKPSRDICQRGTSLTIQCQVDSQVTMMFWYRQQPGQSLTLIATANQGSEATYESGFVIDKFPISRPNLTFSTLTVSNMSPEDSSIYLCSGVGGQGTEAFFGQGTRLTVV.

The V call is TRBV29-1, the J call TRBJ2-7; D is perhaps TRBD2 (5 bases). The V gene lost 4 bases and the J gene lost 2 bases, with 9 bases spanning the gap. The CDR3 has 12 residues. The germline CDR1 and CDR2 sequences are SQVTM and ANQGSEA. CDR3: CSVVAGAYEQYF. The CDR3 region has the DNA TGCAGCGTTGTGGCGGGTGCCTACGAGCAGTACTTC.

As regards this clonotype: One base away lies a much larger clone, so this may be a sequencing read error. The chain carries TRBV5-4 and TRBJ1-2, with 9 bases aligning to TRBD1. CDR1 is SGHNT, CDR2 YYREEE, per germline (reference sequence). The CDR3 has 14 residues. The CDR3 nucleotides are TGTGCCAGCAGCTTGACCTGGACAGGGGATGGCTACGCCTTC. Its protein product is CASSLTWTGDGYAF.